This TCR beta chain originates from a study of T-cell reconstitution after alpha-beta-depleted transplantation in children. CDR3 length equals 13 residues. Germline V gene lookup returns CDR1 MDHEN and CDR2 SYDVKM. V lost 6 bases and J 4 bases, leaving 12 bases between the germline ends. Regarding the study as a whole: The authors attributed T-cell counts and diversity one year after transplant mostly to newly produced T cells.

As concerns this clonotype: Its antigen remains unidentified.

Unique molecular identifiers featured in how the TCRbeta library was prepared. TCRdb reanalysed the PCR reads using MiXCR and keeps one entry per CDR3 protein. The sample has nearly 350,000 distinct CDR3 sequences; 15% to 20% are singletons. The source is a male patient between 2 and 10 years old who had a stem cell transplant for acute lymphoblastic leukemia, so the T cells may come from the graft donor. The sample in question was PBMCs, mostly from graft donor cells, obtained 360 days after TCRalphabeta/CD19-depleted stem cell transplant. The J gene is TRBJ1-1, the V gene TRBV28; D perhaps matches TRBD1 (5 bases). CDR3 sequence: CASRPRGFTEAFF. In DNA, the CDR3 is TGTGCCAGCAGGCCAAGGGGATTCACTGAAGCTTTCTTT.